The entry below describes one T cell receptor (beta chain). The trim removed 4 bases at V and 0 bases at J, leaving 5 bases unmatched. CDR1 and CDR2 from the germline V gene are MNHNY and SVGAGI (reference sequence). The CDR3 is 16 amino acids. This entry is derived from a study of shared clonotypes between healthy human individuals. Study overall: The study enrolled a couple of women and a few men aged 18 to 49.

The run depth of the assay was deep. TCRdb's copy holds only in-frame clones and misses some; the assay was immunoSEQ multiplex PCR. The table lists about 1 million clones, roughly 80% of them singletons. J is TRBJ2-4 and V is TRBV6-6, with 8 bases fitting TRBD1. The source is a man aged 18-30 years in good health. Sequences were obtained from memory CD4+ T cells sorted from blood. Documented subset: CD45RA-negative fraction. The chain's CDR3 is CASSSGTGGAKNIQYF. CDR3 coding DNA: TGTGCCAGCAGTTCGGGGACAGGAGGAGCCAAAAACATTCAGTACTTC.